This entry concerns a single T cell receptor beta chain. The CDR3 is 13 amino acids. The germline V and J ends were trimmed by 6 bases and 2 bases, with 10 bases remaining between them. This entry is derived from a study of blood T cell repertoires in COVID-19. Looking at the study overall: COVID-19 samples collected from the United States, Italy and Spain covered acute and convalescent phases. Sample material is recorded as cDNA or gDNA derived from T cells, B-cell-depleted T cells, or PBMCs.

In the study's own analysis: Researchers report that nucleated cell counts were estimated from reference gene primer amplification. Sequenced by immunoSEQ multiplex PCR; TCRdb stores in-frame clones only, minus some. The DNA was the basis for D and trimming; V, J and clone size are from that table. The data contain some 270,000 clones, about nine tenths of them singletons. The chain links TRBV12-3 or TRBV12-4 to TRBJ1-2; D is possibly TRBD1 (5 bases). This TCR was sampled from a middle-aged man with active or convalescent COVID-19. The sample taken for sequencing was peripheral blood. The DNA of the CDR3 is TGTGCCAGCAGCCAGACAGAAAACTATGGCTACACCTTC. This encodes CASSQTENYGYTF.